The entry below gives a single T cell receptor beta chain sequence along with its context. Its matching antigen is unknown. The source of the sample is a study of shared clonotypes between healthy human individuals. Clones were read by immunoSEQ multiplex PCR, and TCRdb kept only the in-frame ones, dropping some. The sample holds 2 million to 2.5 million clones, roughly 95% seen once. Per the germline V gene, CDR1 is SGHRS and CDR2 is YFSETQ. Losses at the gene ends were 3 bases for V and 4 bases for J; bases not matched to a gene: 5. The CDR3 length is 15 residues. Study-wide points: Memory subsets generally showed smaller estimated richness than naive subsets did.

Specimen: naive CD4+ T cells sorted from blood. The subset here: CD45RA+ positively selected. The V and J genes are TRBV5-1 and TRBJ2-3, with 10 bases matching TRBD1. The sequence was obtained from a man between 18 and 35 years old in good health. The CDR3 reads CASSSVGQGADTQYF. The DNA of the CDR3 is TGCGCCAGCAGCTCCGTAGGACAGGGGGCAGATACGCAGTATTTT.